A single T cell receptor beta chain is shown here with its context. No cognate antigen has been identified for it. Base qualities are not at hand, and no much larger clone is one base apart. Reading the germline V gene gives CDR1 MNHEY and CDR2 SVGAGI. V gives up 2 bases and J gives up 7 bases, and the segment between their germline ends measures 9 bases. Inclusive of the bounding cysteine and phenylalanine, the CDR3 is 12 residues long. The retained sequence is limited to the CDR3, 36 bases, with the frame set at the first base. These data are taken from a study of blood T cell repertoires in COVID-19 (dated by TCRdb to the early 2020s). About the full investigation: Samples from collaborators originated in the United States, Italy and Spain and spanned both the acute and convalescent phases of COVID-19. The material from the prospective study consisted of cDNA or gDNA derived from T cells, B-cell-depleted T cells, or PBMCs. Subjects who had been exposed to COVID-19, were actively infected with it, or had recovered from it provided the deeply sampled blood TCRbeta repertoires that made up the dataset. A freely available public database, intended as a resource for researchers studying the immune response to SARS-CoV-2, is where the repertoires were released. The samples were drawn from two sources: the first 160 participants of the ongoing ImmuneRACE study, and 1,200 or so subjects contributed by 6 global collaborators. A de-identified subject ID, COVID-19 status, age in years and sex were almost always included in the sample metadata. Where available, HLA class I and class II types were taken from metadata supplied by the sample provider and were not determined by assay-based typing.

Study-wide findings and limitations: The quantity of clinical and demographic metadata differed by source and by participant and was supplied without curation.

TCRbeta CDR3 regions were amplified from genomic DNA by means of the immunoSEQ Assay, a bias-controlled multiplex PCR. As for the authors' bioinformatics: The number of nucleated cells in each sample was estimated by amplification of reference gene primers within the assay. To quantify the absolute abundance of each unique TCRbeta CDR3 rearrangement, sequence reads were collapsed and filtered. For each sample, productive Simpson clonality was calculated as the square root of Simpson's diversity index over productive rearrangements. TCRdb retrieved this table from immuneACCESS and kept in-frame rearrangements only. Not all clones are present; in checked studies, unresolved V genes account for under half, and no reason is known for the remainder. Clone size and the V and J calls come from that table; the DNA yielded D and trimming. This sample gives about 120,000 clones in total; around 87% of them show up just once. Under 35% of the sample lies in the top ten.

The collaborating institutions used their own protocols to collect whole blood in K2EDTA tubes. For TCRbeta analysis, collaborators shipped samples as frozen whole blood, isolated PBMCs, or DNA extracted from either of those sample types. The chain is encoded by TRBV6-5 joined to TRBJ2-7, with a weak D call of TRBD1 (5 bases match). The clonotype originates from a man aged 65-85 years with active or convalescent COVID-19. Source material: peripheral blood. The CDR3 region has the sequence CASSYAGWEQYF. DNA sequence: TGTGCCAGCAGTTACGCAGGGTGGGAGCAGTACTTC.